This passage covers 7 T cell receptor beta chains from one sample sequenced in a study of OX40 agonist ivuxolimab in advanced cancers. The table came from immunoSEQ multiplex PCR; TCRdb's copy has only in-frame clones and leaves some out. The sample includes tens of thousands of clones, roughly 86% seen only once; the top ten take under 30%. Sample: CD4+ or CD8+ T cells sorted from blood, taken in a trial of the OX40 agonist ivuxolimab. These receptors were taken from an adult with an advanced solid tumor such as melanoma, head and neck, liver or kidney cancer.

The V gene is TRBV5-1, the J gene TRBJ2-2; D might be TRBD2 (6 bases). This CDR3 spans 15 amino acids. Germline V gene sequence: CDR1 SGHRS, CDR2 YFSETQ. With 0 bases removed from V and 5 bases from J, the gap between germline ends came to 11 bases. The CDR3, as DNA: TGCGCCAGCAGCTTGGATATCGCGGGAACCGGGGAGCTGTTTTTT. Translated: CASSLDIAGTGELFF.

This rearrangement joins TRBV19 to TRBJ2-7, with D uncertain. V lost 5 bases, J lost 2 bases, and 16 bases lay in between. The CDR3 runs to 15 residues. Per germline, CDR1 LNHDA and CDR2 SQIVND (reference sequence). This CDR3 reads CASSSLVRPTYEQYF. The CDR3 DNA reads as TGTGCCAGTAGTTCTCTGGTTCGCCCCACCTACGAGCAGTACTTC. Combining the CDR3 with reference TRBV19 and TRBJ2-7 gives the whole variable domain DGGITQSPKYLFRKEGQNVTLSCEQNLNHDAMYWYRQDPGQGLRLIYYSQIVNDFQKGDIAEGYSVSREKKESFPLTVTSAQKNPTAFYLCASSSLVRPTYEQYFGPGTRLTVT.

V usage is TRBV2 and J usage is TRBJ2-5; TRBD2 aligns across 13 bases. J lost 5 bases, V lost 5 bases, and 14 bases had no gene match. CDR3 size: 18 residues. CDR1 and CDR2 from the germline V gene are SNHLY and FYNNEI. The CDR3 spells CASSNIWTSGSLGETQYF. Written as DNA, the CDR3 is TGTGCCAGCAGTAATATCTGGACTAGCGGGAGCCTGGGGGAGACCCAGTACTTC. Combining the CDR3 with reference TRBV2 and TRBJ2-5 gives the whole variable domain EPEVTQTPSHQVTQMGQEVILRCVPISNHLYFYWYRQILGQKVEFLVSFYNNEISEKSEIFDDQFSVERPDGSNFTLKIRSTKLEDSAMYFCASSNIWTSGSLGETQYFGPGTRLLVL.

This chain links TRBV6-1 with TRBJ2-5; 8 positions agree with TRBD1. CDR3 length equals 15 residues. Trimming took 3 bases from V and 5 from J; bases not matched to a gene: 8. CDR1 and CDR2 (germline): MNHNS, SASEGT. CDR3 bases: TGTGCCAGCAGTGAGGCCCAGGGGGCTGGGGAGACCCAGTACTTC. Translating it yields CASSEAQGAGETQYF.

The DNA of the CDR3 is TGTGCCAGTAGTAGCAGCGGGAGGGCCCTCGGTGCCGGGGAGCTGTTTTTT. Its protein is CASSSSGRALGAGELFF. This chain joins TRBV19 and TRBJ2-2, with TRBD2 identical over 10 bases. CDR3 length: 17 residues. V lost 4 bases to trimming and J lost 6 bases; unmatched junction nucleotides: 11. Germline CDR1 reads LNHDA; CDR2 reads SQIVND (reference sequence).

This clone was counted a few times. The rearrangement uses TRBV6-1 and TRBJ1-4; no reliable D call. Trimming took off 7 bases at V and 0 bases at J, with 9 bases between the two ends. The CDR3 sequence is 14 residues long. Germline assignment: CDR1 MNHNS and CDR2 SASEGT. In DNA form, the CDR3 reads TGTGCCAGCATCCAACATGCAACTAATGAAAAACTGTTTTTT. Residues: CASIQHATNEKLFF.

This chain links TRBV7-2 with TRBJ2-1; 9 bases line up with TRBD2. Germline CDR1 is SGHTA and CDR2 is FQGNSA. J was trimmed by 3 bases and V by 5 bases; bases with no gene match: 11. The CDR3 contains 17 residues. The CDR3 loop reads CASSPPSGRYSYNEQFF. The CDR3 region has the DNA TGTGCCAGCAGCCCCCCGAGCGGGAGGTATAGCTACAATGAGCAGTTCTTC.